A single sample gave rise to the 3 T cell receptor beta chains below, sequenced in a study of Graves' ophthalmopathy and Graves' hyperthyroidism. RNA transcripts served as template for amplifying TCR beta CDR3 sequences. HTBI primers were employed in first-round RT-PCR, then a second-round multiplex PCR followed. TCRdb recomputed calls from the multiplex PCR reads with MiXCR, one row per CDR3 protein. The sample records around 1,200,000 distinct CDR3 sequences, less than 45% being singletons. Material: peripheral blood or thyroid tissue (not recorded which). The receptor set was obtained from an adult man with Graves' hyperthyroidism.

The chain combines TRBV7-2 with TRBJ2-5, with TRBD1 matching over 11 bases. Germline V gene data show CDR1 as SGHTA and CDR2 as FQGNSA. The CDR3 is 15 amino acids. Trimming cost V 4 bases and J 11 bases; bases outside gene matches: 12. CDR3 sequence: CASSSRTGGRGAQYF. CDR3 coding DNA: TGTGCCAGCAGCTCCCGGACAGGGGGCCGCGGTGCGCAGTACTTC. Full variable domain (rest looked up from reference TRBV7-2 and TRBJ2-5): GAGVSQSPSNKVTEKGKDVELRCDPISGHTALYWYRQSLGQGLEFLIYFQGNSAPDKSGLPSDRFSAERTGGSVSTLTIQRTQQEDSAVYLCASSSRTGGRGAQYFGPGTRLLVL.

The chain uses TRBV7-2 and TRBJ2-1; D is possibly TRBD2 (6 bases). Looked up from germline, CDR1 is SGHTA and CDR2 is FQGNSA. Trimming cost V 2 bases and J 5 bases, with 19 bases left between them. CDR3 size: 17 residues. The CDR3 sequence: CASSLSAGSESHNEQFF. For the CDR3, the DNA is TGTGCCAGCAGCTTATCCGCGGGATCGGAGTCTCACAATGAGCAGTTCTTC.

V is TRBV20-1 and J is TRBJ2-7, with D perhaps TRBD1 (5 bases). The V end was cut by 2 bases, the J end by 3 bases, with 14 bases between. The CDR3 runs to 14 residues. The germline CDR1 and CDR2 sequences are DFQATT and SNEGSKA (reference sequence). The CDR3 here is CSARFKTANYEQYF. The CDR3 nucleotides read TGCAGTGCTAGATTCAAGACAGCAAACTACGAGCAGTACTTC.